A selection of T cell receptor beta chains follows, all from one sample in a study of siplizumab effects on memory and regulatory T cells. The data were produced by immunoSEQ multiplex PCR, yet TCRdb's version contains in-frame clones alone and is incomplete. The table includes about 100,000 clones, less than 95% detected once. The material sequenced was non-Treg CD4+ T cells sorted from blood. These receptors were collected from a human donor in good health. The CDR3 runs from the conserved cysteine through the conserved F or W. Fields, in order: CDR3 DNA, CDR3 protein, V gene, J gene, clone size, D gene. The D gene is left open where the match is weak. Clone size, where shown, is once, few, many, or a class for clones that have expanded.

CDR3 DNA: TGTGCCAGCAGTTCGACAGGGGCCCTGTACGAGCAGTACTTC
CDR3 protein: CASSSTGALYEQYF
V gene: TRBV28
J gene: TRBJ2-7
clone size: -
D gene: TRBD1

CDR3 DNA: TGTGCCATCAGTGAGTTTGGAAGATTAGAGGAGACCCAGTACTTC
CDR3 protein: CAISEFGRLEETQYF
V gene: TRBV10-3
J gene: TRBJ2-5
clone size: -
D gene: -

CDR3 DNA: TGCAGCGTTGAATTGGCGCTCAATGAGCAGTTCTTC
CDR3 protein: CSVELALNEQFF
V gene: TRBV29-1
J gene: TRBJ2-1
clone size: -
D gene: -

CDR3 DNA: TGTGCCAGCTCCCTCGGGACCTACGAGCAGTACTTC
CDR3 protein: CASSLGTYEQYF
V gene: TRBV18
J gene: TRBJ2-7
clone size: -
D gene: -

CDR3 DNA: TGTGCCAGCAGTACTAGCGGATACGAGCAGTACTTC
CDR3 protein: CASSTSGYEQYF
V gene: TRBV5-6
J gene: TRBJ2-7
clone size: once
D gene: TRBD2

CDR3 DNA: TGTGCCAGCAGTTTACGGGACGGTAAAAACATTCAGTACTTC
CDR3 protein: CASSLRDGKNIQYF
V gene: TRBV27
J gene: TRBJ2-4
clone size: -
D gene: -

CDR3 DNA: TGTGCCAGCAGCAAACACGGGACGCCAGCCCCTGGAAACACCATATATTTT
CDR3 protein: CASSKHGTPAPGNTIYF
V gene: TRBV21-1
J gene: TRBJ1-3
clone size: -
D gene: -

CDR3 DNA: TGCGCCAGCAGCCGACCAGGGCGCGGAGCCCACAATGAGCAGTTCTTC
CDR3 protein: CASSRPGRGAHNEQFF
V gene: TRBV4-1
J gene: TRBJ2-1
clone size: -
D gene: -

CDR3 DNA: TGTGCCAGCAGTTACTTGTCTAGCGGTGATCCAGATACGCAGTATTTT
CDR3 protein: CASSYLSSGDPDTQYF
V gene: TRBV6-5
J gene: TRBJ2-3
clone size: -
D gene: TRBD2

CDR3 DNA: TGTGCCAGCAGCGTAAAAAGGGGCGTCCTGACTTTC
CDR3 protein: CASSVKRGVLTF
V gene: TRBV9
J gene: TRBJ2-6
clone size: -
D gene: -

CDR3 DNA: TGCAGCGTTCAACAGGGGGCGGACACTGAAGCTTTCTTT
CDR3 protein: CSVQQGADTEAFF
V gene: TRBV29-1
J gene: TRBJ1-1
clone size: -
D gene: TRBD1

CDR3 DNA: TGTGCCAGCAGCCCGGGACTAGCAAACAATGAGCAGTTCTTC
CDR3 protein: CASSPGLANNEQFF
V gene: TRBV4-2
J gene: TRBJ2-1
clone size: -
D gene: TRBD2

CDR3 DNA: TGTGCCAGCAGCTCCGGGACAGGGAAAACAGATACGCAGTATTTT
CDR3 protein: CASSSGTGKTDTQYF
V gene: TRBV11-2
J gene: TRBJ2-3
clone size: -
D gene: TRBD1

CDR3 DNA: TGTGCCAGTAGTATCGGGGGAGGCCTAATGAACACTGAAGCTTTCTTT
CDR3 protein: CASSIGGGLMNTEAFF
V gene: TRBV19
J gene: TRBJ1-1
clone size: -
D gene: -

CDR3 DNA: TGTGCCAGCAGCTTAGTGGGCGGGCAGACCTACGAGCAGTACTTC
CDR3 protein: CASSLVGGQTYEQYF
V gene: TRBV11-2
J gene: TRBJ2-7
clone size: -
D gene: -

CDR3 DNA: TGTGCCAGCAGTTTAGCAGGGAGAAGCGAGCAGTACTTC
CDR3 protein: CASSLAGRSEQYF
V gene: TRBV28
J gene: TRBJ2-7
clone size: -
D gene: -

CDR3 DNA: TGTGCCAGCAGCCTCCTAAGGCGGGGGAGCTCCTACAATGAGCAGTTCTTC
CDR3 protein: CASSLLRRGSSYNEQFF
V gene: TRBV7-2
J gene: TRBJ2-1
clone size: -
D gene: TRBD2

CDR3 DNA: TGTGCCAGCAGCCGTCTGGGGACCCAGTACTTC
CDR3 protein: CASSRLGTQYF
V gene: TRBV5-4
J gene: TRBJ2-5
clone size: once
D gene: -

CDR3 DNA: TGTGCCAGCAGCCGACAGGGATACGGAAACACCATATATTTT
CDR3 protein: CASSRQGYGNTIYF
V gene: TRBV14
J gene: TRBJ1-3
clone size: -
D gene: TRBD1

CDR3 DNA: TGTGCCAGCTCGCCCAGACTCGTACACACCGGGGAGCTGTTTTTT
CDR3 protein: CASSPRLVHTGELFF
V gene: TRBV18
J gene: TRBJ2-2
clone size: -
D gene: -

CDR3 DNA: TGTGCCTGGAGTGTTCCAGGGGCGAATTATCAGCCCCAGCATTTT
CDR3 protein: CAWSVPGANYQPQHF
V gene: TRBV30
J gene: TRBJ1-5
clone size: -
D gene: -

CDR3 DNA: TGTGCCAGTAGTATAGGGTCAGAATATAGCAATCAGCCCCAGCATTTT
CDR3 protein: CASSIGSEYSNQPQHF
V gene: TRBV19
J gene: TRBJ1-5
clone size: -
D gene: -

CDR3 DNA: TGCAGTGCTAGCAGGGGCAGCGGCTACACCTTC
CDR3 protein: CSASRGSGYTF
V gene: TRBV20-1
J gene: TRBJ1-2
clone size: once
D gene: -

CDR3 DNA: TGTGCCAGCAGTTTGTCTGGAAACACCATATATTTT
CDR3 protein: CASSLSGNTIYF
V gene: TRBV28
J gene: TRBJ1-3
clone size: -
D gene: -

CDR3 DNA: TGTGCCAGCAGCTCCGCTTCGGGAGGGGCAGATACGCAGTATTTT
CDR3 protein: CASSSASGGADTQYF
V gene: TRBV7-9
J gene: TRBJ2-3
clone size: -
D gene: TRBD2

CDR3 DNA: TGTGCCAGCGCCAATTCCTACGAGCAGTACTTC
CDR3 protein: CASANSYEQYF
V gene: TRBV6-6
J gene: TRBJ2-7
clone size: -
D gene: -

CDR3 DNA: TGTGCCAGCAGTTACTCGAGGCAGGGGTCCACTGAAGCTTTCTTT
CDR3 protein: CASSYSRQGSTEAFF
V gene: TRBV6-5
J gene: TRBJ1-1
clone size: once
D gene: -

CDR3 DNA: TGTGCCAGCAGCCAGACTAGCGGGTCTACCGGGGAGCTGTTTTTT
CDR3 protein: CASSQTSGSTGELFF
V gene: TRBV14
J gene: TRBJ2-2
clone size: -
D gene: TRBD2

CDR3 DNA: TGTGCCAGCAGCTCCCTGGCCAGGGCCAATACCTTCACAGATACGCAGTATTTT
CDR3 protein: CASSSLARANTFTDTQYF
V gene: TRBV13
J gene: TRBJ2-3
clone size: -
D gene: -